This T cell receptor beta chain was retrieved from a study of cytomegalovirus exposure and HLA in healthy donors. Notes on the study in general: One variant, a missense change in DCLRE1C, was linked in a later analysis to TCR beta V- and J-gene trimming.

13 Jbeta primers and 60 Vbeta primers were used for the PCR. Some clones are missing from TCRdb's copy, which holds only in-frame ones; the method was immunoSEQ multiplex PCR. The table records about 200,000 clones, around four fifths of them present only once. Germline-derived CDR1 and CDR2 are SGHRS and YFSETQ. Trimming took off 2 bases at V and 7 bases at J, with 16 bases between the two ends. This CDR3 contains 14 residues. For this clone: The antigen is undetermined.

Sequences were obtained from PBMCs. The V and J genes are TRBV5-1 and TRBJ2-7; D might be TRBD1 (6 bases). The source is a man aged 50-60 years in good health and CMV-seronegative. CDR3 amino acids: CASSFSGDTWEQYF. The CDR3 DNA is TGCGCCAGCAGCTTTTCAGGGGACACCTGGGAGCAGTACTTC.